These T cell receptor beta chains were read from a single sample in a study of cytomegalovirus exposure and HLA in healthy donors. Generated by immunoSEQ multiplex PCR, the TCRdb table keeps only in-frame clones and is missing some. This sample has some 130,000 clones, with roughly 80% found just once. Sample: PBMCs. These receptors were collected from a man aged 35 to 55 in good health and CMV-seronegative. Both conserved end residues are part of each CDR3. Fields, in order: clone size, V gene, D gene, J gene, CDR3 DNA, CDR3 protein. D genes are given only for firm matches. Part of the rows lack a size; the others show once, few, many or a class for expanded clones.

-	TRBV2	-	TRBJ1-1	TGTGCCAGCAGTCCCATGAGGAACTCTGAAGCTTTCTTT	CASSPMRNSEAFF
-	TRBV9	TRBD2	TRBJ2-1	TGTGCCAGCAGCGTGACGTGGACTAGCGGCTACAATGAGCAGTTCTTC	CASSVTWTSGYNEQFF
-	TRBV19	-	TRBJ1-5	TGTGCCAGTAGTATAGGCACTGGAGGGCTCAATCAGCCCCAGCATTTT	CASSIGTGGLNQPQHF
-	TRBV2	TRBD1	TRBJ2-2	TGTGCCAGCAGATGGACAGGGGGGCGCACCGGGGAGCTGTTTTTT	CASRWTGGRTGELFF
once	TRBV25-1	-	TRBJ1-6	TGTGCCAGCAGTGAACCTTTAACAGGGTCCGCGAGTAATTCACCCCTCCACTTT	CASSEPLTGSASNSPLHF
-	TRBV4-1	TRBD1	TRBJ1-4	TGCGCCAGCAGCCGATTGACAGGGGGCGAAGGTAATGAAAAACTGTTTTTT	CASSRLTGGEGNEKLFF
-	TRBV5-1	-	TRBJ2-7	TGCGCCAGCAGCTCCCAGCCCGGAGCGGAGGAGCAGTACTTC	CASSSQPGAEEQYF
-	TRBV5-1	TRBD1	TRBJ2-1	TGCGCCAGCAGCTTGGCCACGGGGACAGGGCCCCATGAGCAGTTCTTC	CASSLATGTGPHEQFF
-	TRBV7-2	TRBD1	TRBJ1-2	TGTGCCAGCAGCTTAATTTCAGGGGGCAATGGCTACACCTTC	CASSLISGGNGYTF
-	TRBV28	TRBD1	TRBJ1-2	TGTGCCAGCAGCACCGGAGGGGGGGACAGGGGTAATGGCTACACCTTC	CASSTGGGDRGNGYTF